Each of the 8 T cell receptor beta chains below was sequenced from the same sample in a study of T cell responses to AZD1222 COVID-19 vaccine. Some clones are missing from TCRdb's copy, which holds only in-frame ones; the method was immunoSEQ multiplex PCR. The table lists some 180,000 clones, roughly 92% of them singletons, with 1.7% in the top ten. The source material was peripheral blood, sampled 28 days after the second AZD1222 dose. These receptors were taken from an adult who received the AZD1222 COVID-19 vaccine.

The V and J genes are TRBV7-8 and TRBJ2-2; unclear D gene. The CDR3 is 13 amino acids. Trimming shortened V by 5 bases and J by 7 bases, and 11 bases separated the two germline ends. Germline V gives CDR1 SGHVS, CDR2 FQNEAQ. The CDR3 sequence: CASSLWENGELFF. For the CDR3, the DNA is TGTGCCAGCAGCCTGTGGGAAAACGGGGAGCTGTTTTTT.

In DNA form, the CDR3 reads TGTGCCAGCAGTTTGAGGCTACCCCAACGGGGAGAGACCCAGTACTTC. Protein: CASSLRLPQRGETQYF. The chain links TRBV27 to TRBJ2-5; D might be TRBD2 (5 bases). V lost 3 bases, J lost 4 bases, and 18 bases lay in between. Germline assignment: CDR1 MNHEY and CDR2 SMNVEV (reference sequence). The CDR3 sequence is 16 residues long.

A few counts support this clone. The V gene is TRBV6-5, the J gene TRBJ1-3, with unresolved D. Germline V gene data show CDR1 as MNHEY and CDR2 as SVGAGI. The CDR3 totals 16 residues. V was shortened by 0 bases and J by 4 bases, with 13 bases between the two germline ends. The CDR3 bases are TGTGCCAGCAGTTACTCGGGCAGCCGCGCGGGAAACACCATATATTTT. Amino acid sequence: CASSYSGSRAGNTIYF.

V usage is TRBV27 and J usage is TRBJ2-1; 9 nucleotides line up with TRBD1. Trimming took 5 bases from V and 4 from J; bases not matched to a gene: 12. The germline CDR1 and CDR2 sequences are MNHEY and SMNVEV (reference sequence). CDR3 length: 17 amino acids. The chain's CDR3 is CASSPGQGTGGYNEQFF. CDR3 DNA sequence: TGTGCCAGCAGTCCAGGACAGGGGACGGGTGGATACAATGAGCAGTTCTTC.

This chain links TRBV5-1 with TRBJ1-3; 8 bases agree with TRBD1. Germline-derived CDR1 and CDR2 are SGHRS and YFSETQ. The CDR3 is made up of 15 amino acids. The trim removed 7 bases at V and 0 bases at J, leaving 6 bases unmatched. Written as DNA, the CDR3 is TGCGCCAGCCAACCAACAGGGGGCTCTGGAAACACCATATATTTT. Translated: CASQPTGGSGNTIYF.

This clone has only a few counts. This chain connects TRBV15 to TRBJ1-1; D perhaps matches TRBD1 (6 bases). There are 13 residues in the CDR3. The germline V and J ends were trimmed by 4 bases and 11 bases, with 17 bases remaining between them. Germline-derived CDR1 and CDR2 are LNHNV and YYDKDF (reference sequence). CDR3 protein: CATSTGTRGGAFF. The CDR3 coding sequence is TGTGCCACCAGCACCGGGACACGCGGGGGGGCTTTCTTT.

The V and J genes are TRBV5-5 and TRBJ2-4, with D possibly being TRBD1 or TRBD2 (5 bases each). Trimming left V 4 bases short and J 5 bases short, with 13 bases between. The CDR3 runs to 14 residues. Germline loops: CDR1 SGHKS, CDR2 YYEKEE (reference sequence). DNA for the CDR3: TGTGCCAGCAGCGCCCGGGACCTGGAAAACATTCAGTACTTC. Residues: CASSARDLENIQYF.

V gene TRBV7-9 combines with J gene TRBJ1-5; 9 positions agree with TRBD1. The CDR3 has 14 amino acids. Trimming at V came to 3 bases and at J to 5 bases, leaving 2 bases not matched to a gene. In germline, CDR1 is SEHNR, CDR2 FQNEAQ (reference sequence). The CDR3 nucleotides are TGTGCCAGCAGCTTGACAGGGGGAGATCAGCCCCAGCATTTT. As protein: CASSLTGGDQPQHF.